These 26 T cell receptor beta chains came from one sample sequenced in a study of cytomegalovirus exposure and HLA in healthy donors. PCR primers comprised 60 Vbeta and 13 Jbeta primers. TCRdb's table, derived via immunoSEQ multiplex PCR, lists solely in-frame clones and lacks some. This table holds approximately 110,000 clones. Sequences were obtained from PBMCs. These TCRs come from a man in his forties or fifties in good health and CMV-seronegative.

The chain couples TRBV9 to TRBJ2-1, with D possibly being TRBD2 (6 bases). The V gene's germline CDR1 is SGDLS and CDR2 YYNGEE. The CDR3 runs to 15 residues. Between the trimmed V and J ends, which lost 0 bases and 3 bases, there was a span of 10 bases. CDR3: CASSVAGARYNEQFF. The CDR3 nucleotides are TGTGCCAGCAGCGTAGCGGGAGCCCGCTACAATGAGCAGTTCTTC.

J is TRBJ2-1 and V is TRBV9; 8 bases map to TRBD2. Germline V gives CDR1 SGDLS, CDR2 YYNGEE. With 3 bases clipped from V and 4 bases from J, the junction kept 6 bases outside the gene matches. The CDR3 is made up of 15 amino acids. The CDR3 DNA sequence: TGTGCCAGCAGCGCCACTAGCGGTCCTTACAATGAGCAGTTCTTC. Translating gives CASSATSGPYNEQFF.

The chain employs TRBV6-1 and TRBJ2-7; maybe TRBD2 (6 bases). Germline V gene lookup returns CDR1 MNHNS and CDR2 SASEGT. The V gene lost 10 bases and the J gene lost 0 bases, with 13 bases spanning the gap. The CDR3 spans 13 residues. The CDR3: CATSSAPSYEQYF. In DNA form, the CDR3 reads TGTGCCACCTCTAGCGCGCCCTCCTACGAGCAGTACTTC.

The V and J genes are TRBV5-1 and TRBJ1-2; 9 nucleotides match TRBD1. The V segment lost 0 bases and the J segment 0 bases; nucleotides outside the gene matches: 3. Germline assignment: CDR1 SGHRS and CDR2 YFSETQ. This CDR3 spans 16 amino acids. CDR3 region: CASSLVTGGTNYGYTF. The DNA for the CDR3 is TGCGCCAGCAGCTTGGTAACAGGGGGCACTAACTATGGCTACACCTTC.

The CDR3 spells CASSFSLSLSGYEQYF. CDR3 coding DNA: TGTGCCAGCAGTTTTTCGCTCTCCCTCTCCGGGTACGAGCAGTACTTC. This sequence joins TRBV27 and TRBJ2-7; D call uncertain. Germline CDR1 reads MNHEY; CDR2 reads SMNVEV (reference sequence). The length of the CDR3 is 16 residues. Trimming shortened V by 3 bases and J by 4 bases, and 19 bases separated the two germline ends.

This CDR3 is CASSERVIQAYGYTF. CDR3 in DNA: TGTGCCAGCAGTGAACGGGTGATACAGGCATATGGCTACACCTTC. The genes are TRBV6-1 and TRBJ1-2, with TRBD1 as a possible D gene (5 bases). Germline V lookup: CDR1 MNHNS, CDR2 SASEGT. Trimming shortened V by 2 bases and J by 5 bases, and 15 bases separated the two germline ends. The CDR3 sequence is 15 residues long.

CDR3 region: CSAIGVDEQYF. CDR3 DNA sequence: TGCAGTGCTATCGGGGTTGACGAGCAGTACTTC. The chain couples TRBV20-1 to TRBJ2-7; TRBD2 might be the D (5 bases). Germline CDR1 reads DFQATT; CDR2 reads SNEGSKA (reference sequence). The CDR3 loop spans 11 amino acids. Trimming took off 4 bases at V and 5 bases at J, with 9 bases between the two ends.

V is TRBV7-9 and J is TRBJ2-7; the D gene is possibly TRBD2 (6 bases). Looked up from germline, CDR1 is SEHNR and CDR2 is FQNEAQ (reference sequence). The CDR3 contains 15 residues. The germline V and J ends were trimmed by 1 base and 3 bases, with 13 bases remaining between them. Here the CDR3 reads CASSLEGTSGYEQYF. CDR3 bases: TGTGCCAGCAGCTTAGAAGGGACTTCCGGCTACGAGCAGTACTTC.

The CDR3 bases are TGTGCCAGCAGTAAAACAGGGAACCAGCCCCAGCATTTT. Amino acids: CASSKTGNQPQHF. This chain connects TRBV6-4 to TRBJ1-5; possibly TRBD1 for D (6 bases). The CDR3 covers 13 residues. With 5 bases removed from V and 7 bases from J, the gap between germline ends came to 12 bases. Germline V gene sequence: CDR1 MRHNA, CDR2 SNTAGT.

The chain combines TRBV9 with TRBJ1-2; a weak D match, TRBD1 (5 bases). In germline, CDR1 is SGDLS, CDR2 YYNGEE. The ends were cut back, 0 bases at V and 8 bases at J, with 14 bases in the middle. The CDR3 has 14 amino acids. Written as DNA, the CDR3 is TGTGCCAGCAGCGTAGCCGCGGACATGGAAGGCTACACCTTC. It translates to CASSVAADMEGYTF.

V and J are TRBV5-4 and TRBJ2-5; the D gene is possibly TRBD1 (5 bases). This CDR3 is 15 amino acids long. Trimming took 2 bases from V and 4 from J, leaving 15 bases between them. Germline V gene sequence: CDR1 SGHNT, CDR2 YYREEE (reference sequence). The chain's CDR3 is CASSFRTPSGETQYF. CDR3 in DNA: TGTGCCAGCAGCTTTAGGACACCTTCAGGAGAGACCCAGTACTTC.

The chain uses TRBV6-1 and TRBJ1-1; 8 nucleotides align to TRBD1. Trimming cost V 1 base and J 3 bases; bases outside gene matches: 16. CDR1 is MNHNS, CDR2 SASEGT, per germline. The CDR3 has 19 residues. CDR3 sequence (DNA): TGTGCCAGCAGTGAAGGACAGGGGTGGTATCAGAAAGGGGACACTGAAGCTTTCTTT. It encodes CASSEGQGWYQKGDTEAFF.

The chain has TRBV6-1 and TRBJ1-2; D is unresolved. V was shortened by 5 bases and J by 4 bases, with 17 bases between the two germline ends. The length of the CDR3 is 15 residues. CDR1 is MNHNS and CDR2 is SASEGT in the germline V gene. CDR3 loop: CASSPSAGGVYGYTF. The CDR3 bases are TGTGCCAGCAGTCCTTCAGCAGGAGGCGTCTATGGCTACACCTTC.

DNA for the CDR3: TGCGCCAGCAGCTGGACAGGGCCCCTTGGTGAGCAGTTCTTC. It is translated as CASSWTGPLGEQFF. The V call is TRBV5-1, the J call TRBJ2-1, with 8 bases fitting TRBD1. From germline, CDR1 is SGHRS and CDR2 YFSETQ. The trim removed 3 bases at V and 9 bases at J, leaving 8 bases unmatched. The CDR3 runs 14 residues.

This chain uses TRBV4-1 with TRBJ1-1; D is perhaps TRBD1 (6 bases). Trimming removed 3 bases at V and 1 base at J, with 15 bases between. CDR1 and CDR2 (germline): MGHRA, YSYEKL. The CDR3 runs to 16 residues. This chain's CDR3 is CASSHVSGHTNTEAFF. In DNA form, the CDR3 reads TGCGCCAGCAGCCATGTCTCGGGACACACGAACACTGAAGCTTTCTTT.

This sequence joins TRBV5-1 and TRBJ1-1; 8 nucleotides agree with TRBD1. There are 16 residues in the CDR3. Germline V gene sequence: CDR1 SGHRS, CDR2 YFSETQ. Trimming at V came to 2 bases and at J to 0 bases, leaving 6 bases not matched to a gene. Here the CDR3 reads CASSLNRGSMNTEAFF. The CDR3 DNA follows: TGCGCCAGCAGCTTAAACAGGGGGTCTATGAACACTGAAGCTTTCTTT.

The chain is built from TRBV5-4 and TRBJ1-1; 9 positions agree with TRBD1. Germline CDR1 SGHNT, CDR2 YYREEE (reference sequence). The CDR3 spans 19 residues. With 0 bases clipped from V and 5 bases from J, the junction kept 17 bases outside the gene matches. This CDR3 reads CASSLGPEGGTGLRTEAFF. The DNA of the CDR3 is TGTGCCAGCAGCTTGGGGCCTGAAGGGGGGACAGGGTTAAGGACTGAAGCTTTCTTT.

The chain employs TRBV6-5 and TRBJ2-7, with 8 positions matching TRBD2. The CDR3 contains 13 residues. V lost 7 bases to trimming and J lost 2 bases; unmatched junction nucleotides: 4. CDR1 MNHEY and CDR2 SVGAGI come from the germline V gene. CDR3 DNA sequence: TGTGCCAGCATGACTAGCGATACCTACGAGCAGTACTTC. Residues: CASMTSDTYEQYF.

The chain recombines TRBV11-3 with TRBJ2-7; 8 bases are a match to TRBD1. The V and J ends lost 0 bases and 4 bases, in that order; junction bases with no gene match: 5. This CDR3 region has 15 residues. Germline V lookup: CDR1 SGHNT, CDR2 YENEEA. CDR3 bases: TGTGCCAGCAGCTTAGAGAGGGACAGGATTTACGAGCAGTACTTC. It is translated as CASSLERDRIYEQYF.

CDR3 in amino acids: CASSPGLAGGEVSSDTQYF. The CDR3 nucleotides are TGTGCCAGCTCACCCGGACTAGCGGGAGGGGAAGTCTCGAGCGATACGCAGTATTTT. The rearrangement uses TRBV18 and TRBJ2-3; 15 bases match TRBD2. The CDR3 totals 19 residues. V gave up 3 bases and J gave up 6 bases; unmatched junction bases: 13. Germline V gene sequence: CDR1 KGHSH, CDR2 LQKENI.

The V gene is TRBV6-6, the J gene TRBJ1-2, with 7 bases lining up with TRBD1. Germline V gene lookup returns CDR1 MNHNY and CDR2 SVGAGI (reference sequence). The V gene end was trimmed by 6 bases and the J gene end by 2 bases; junction bases not matched to a gene: 3. CDR3 size: 13 residues. CDR3 bases: TGTGCCAGCAGGGAAGGGGGCAACTATGGCTACACCTTC. It translates to CASREGGNYGYTF.

This sequence joins TRBV28 and TRBJ2-1; 14 nucleotides align to TRBD2. V lost 5 bases to trimming and J lost 2 bases; unmatched junction nucleotides: 8. This CDR3 region has 18 residues. Germline CDR1 is MDHEN and CDR2 is SYDVKM. This chain's CDR3 is CASSRGLAGGPPYNEQFF. The CDR3 DNA is TGTGCCAGCAGTCGAGGACTAGCGGGAGGCCCCCCCTACAATGAGCAGTTCTTC.

The chain combines TRBV9 with TRBJ2-3; no firm D call. The length of the CDR3 is 11 residues. Looked up from germline, CDR1 is SGDLS and CDR2 is YYNGEE. Trimming removed 5 bases at V and 3 bases at J, with 4 bases between. The CDR3 region is CASSKTDTQYF. The CDR3 region has the DNA TGTGCCAGCAGTAAAACAGATACGCAGTATTTT. The complete variable domain, with remaining parts taken from reference TRBV9 and TRBJ2-3, reads DSGVTQTPKHLITATGQRVTLRCSPRSGDLSVYWYQQSLDQGLQFLIQYYNGEERAKGNILERFSAQQFPDLHSELNLSSLELGDSALYFCASSKTDTQYFGPGTRLTVL.

The chain joins TRBV4-1 to TRBJ2-3, with D unresolved. V was trimmed by 4 bases and J by 5 bases, leaving 16 bases between them. The CDR3 totals 15 residues. Germline assignment: CDR1 MGHRA and CDR2 YSYEKL. The chain's CDR3 is CASSRPSASGDTQYF. The DNA for the CDR3 is TGCGCCAGCAGCCGGCCATCGGCCTCGGGAGATACGCAGTATTTT.

V gene TRBV30 combines with J gene TRBJ2-7; unclear D gene. This CDR3 has 12 amino acids. From germline, CDR1 is GTSNPN and CDR2 SVGIG (reference sequence). The V gene lost 0 bases and the J gene lost 2 bases, with 5 bases spanning the gap. The CDR3 spells CAWSVLPYEQYF. As DNA, the CDR3 is TGTGCCTGGAGTGTACTTCCCTACGAGCAGTACTTC.

V and J are TRBV27 and TRBJ2-2; 9 bases are a match to TRBD1. After removal of 4 bases from V and 1 base from J, the junction contained 1 base not matched to a gene. Germline CDR1 and CDR2: MNHEY and SMNVEV (reference sequence). The CDR3 length is 15 residues. The CDR3 DNA follows: TGTGCCAGCAGTTGGGACAGGGAGAACACCGGGGAGCTGTTTTTT. It encodes CASSWDRENTGELFF.